This T cell receptor (beta chain) came from a study of T cells in Graves' hyperthyroidism and ophthalmopathy. TCR beta CDR3 regions were amplified from RNA. Carried out on the TCR CDR3, a first-round RT-PCR used the HTBI primer set. TCRdb re-called the multiplex PCR reads with MiXCR, one entry per CDR3 protein. The table includes approximately 690,000 distinct CDR3 sequences, around 13% detected once. There are 16 residues in the CDR3. V trimming: 6 bases; J trimming: 1 base; junction bases outside the gene matches: 7. The table lists this clonotype with many counts. The V call is TRBV12-3 or TRBV12-4, the J call TRBJ1-5, with TRBD1 identical over 9 bases. This sequence was found in a woman between 50 and 59 years old with Graves' ophthalmopathy. Sequences were obtained from blood. The CDR3 nucleotides are TGTGCCAGCAGCCCCGGGACAGGGCAAAGCAATCAGCCCCAGCATTTT. Translating gives CASSPGTGQSNQPQHF.